This T cell receptor (beta chain) originates from a study of CD8+ T cells in alopecia areata. Turning to the study itself: People stayed on tofacitinib for 6 to 18 months, then stopped the drug for 6 months. General study results and limits: Among the top 100, expanded CD8+ clones were significantly decreased by tofacitinib, as was scalp clonality. Compared with mice, patients displayed less clear TCR sharing, possibly for HLA-related reasons. Normal scalp showed lower clonality than lesional scalp, especially alopecia totalis/universalis.

This clone was recorded a few times. Its antigen is unknown. TCR sequencing used cDNA made by reverse transcription of extracted RNA. Clones were sequenced by immunoSEQ multiplex PCR, and TCRdb holds only the in-frame ones, with some missing. The sample yields approximately 300,000 clones, nearly 60% seen once. This CDR3 has 13 amino acids. Germline V CDR1 and CDR2: SQVTM, ANQGSEA. V was trimmed by 7 bases and J by 3 bases, leaving 15 bases between them. Treatment in this sample: oral pan-JAK inhibitor, 5-10 mg twice daily. The sequence derives from a human donor with alopecia areata. The sequencing here drew on CD4+ T cells sorted from blood, taken at week 24, from a patient treated with tofacitinib. The chain couples TRBV29-1 to TRBJ2-5; D is perhaps TRBD2 (5 bases). The CDR3 region has the DNA TGCAGCGCGGGAAGGACGGCAGAAGAGACCCAGTACTTC. The encoded protein is CSAGRTAEETQYF.